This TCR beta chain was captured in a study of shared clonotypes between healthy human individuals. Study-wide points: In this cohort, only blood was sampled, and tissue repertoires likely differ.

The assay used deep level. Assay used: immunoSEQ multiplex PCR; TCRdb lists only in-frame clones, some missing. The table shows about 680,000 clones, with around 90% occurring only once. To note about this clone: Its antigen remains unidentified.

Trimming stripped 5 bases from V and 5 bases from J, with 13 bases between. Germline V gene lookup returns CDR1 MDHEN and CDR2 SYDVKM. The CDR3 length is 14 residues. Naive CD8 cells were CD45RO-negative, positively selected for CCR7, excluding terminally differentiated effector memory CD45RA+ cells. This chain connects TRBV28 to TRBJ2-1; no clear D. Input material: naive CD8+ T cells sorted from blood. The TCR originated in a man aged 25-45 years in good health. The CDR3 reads CASSPNFRNNEQFF. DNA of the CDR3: TGTGCCAGCAGTCCTAATTTCCGTAACAATGAGCAGTTCTTC. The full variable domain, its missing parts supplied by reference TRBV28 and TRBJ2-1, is DVKVTQSSRYLVKRTGEKVFLECVQDMDHENMFWYRQDPGLGLRLIYFSYDVKMKEKGDIPEGYSVSREKKERFSLILESASTNQTSMYLCASSPNFRNNEQFFGPGTRLTVL.